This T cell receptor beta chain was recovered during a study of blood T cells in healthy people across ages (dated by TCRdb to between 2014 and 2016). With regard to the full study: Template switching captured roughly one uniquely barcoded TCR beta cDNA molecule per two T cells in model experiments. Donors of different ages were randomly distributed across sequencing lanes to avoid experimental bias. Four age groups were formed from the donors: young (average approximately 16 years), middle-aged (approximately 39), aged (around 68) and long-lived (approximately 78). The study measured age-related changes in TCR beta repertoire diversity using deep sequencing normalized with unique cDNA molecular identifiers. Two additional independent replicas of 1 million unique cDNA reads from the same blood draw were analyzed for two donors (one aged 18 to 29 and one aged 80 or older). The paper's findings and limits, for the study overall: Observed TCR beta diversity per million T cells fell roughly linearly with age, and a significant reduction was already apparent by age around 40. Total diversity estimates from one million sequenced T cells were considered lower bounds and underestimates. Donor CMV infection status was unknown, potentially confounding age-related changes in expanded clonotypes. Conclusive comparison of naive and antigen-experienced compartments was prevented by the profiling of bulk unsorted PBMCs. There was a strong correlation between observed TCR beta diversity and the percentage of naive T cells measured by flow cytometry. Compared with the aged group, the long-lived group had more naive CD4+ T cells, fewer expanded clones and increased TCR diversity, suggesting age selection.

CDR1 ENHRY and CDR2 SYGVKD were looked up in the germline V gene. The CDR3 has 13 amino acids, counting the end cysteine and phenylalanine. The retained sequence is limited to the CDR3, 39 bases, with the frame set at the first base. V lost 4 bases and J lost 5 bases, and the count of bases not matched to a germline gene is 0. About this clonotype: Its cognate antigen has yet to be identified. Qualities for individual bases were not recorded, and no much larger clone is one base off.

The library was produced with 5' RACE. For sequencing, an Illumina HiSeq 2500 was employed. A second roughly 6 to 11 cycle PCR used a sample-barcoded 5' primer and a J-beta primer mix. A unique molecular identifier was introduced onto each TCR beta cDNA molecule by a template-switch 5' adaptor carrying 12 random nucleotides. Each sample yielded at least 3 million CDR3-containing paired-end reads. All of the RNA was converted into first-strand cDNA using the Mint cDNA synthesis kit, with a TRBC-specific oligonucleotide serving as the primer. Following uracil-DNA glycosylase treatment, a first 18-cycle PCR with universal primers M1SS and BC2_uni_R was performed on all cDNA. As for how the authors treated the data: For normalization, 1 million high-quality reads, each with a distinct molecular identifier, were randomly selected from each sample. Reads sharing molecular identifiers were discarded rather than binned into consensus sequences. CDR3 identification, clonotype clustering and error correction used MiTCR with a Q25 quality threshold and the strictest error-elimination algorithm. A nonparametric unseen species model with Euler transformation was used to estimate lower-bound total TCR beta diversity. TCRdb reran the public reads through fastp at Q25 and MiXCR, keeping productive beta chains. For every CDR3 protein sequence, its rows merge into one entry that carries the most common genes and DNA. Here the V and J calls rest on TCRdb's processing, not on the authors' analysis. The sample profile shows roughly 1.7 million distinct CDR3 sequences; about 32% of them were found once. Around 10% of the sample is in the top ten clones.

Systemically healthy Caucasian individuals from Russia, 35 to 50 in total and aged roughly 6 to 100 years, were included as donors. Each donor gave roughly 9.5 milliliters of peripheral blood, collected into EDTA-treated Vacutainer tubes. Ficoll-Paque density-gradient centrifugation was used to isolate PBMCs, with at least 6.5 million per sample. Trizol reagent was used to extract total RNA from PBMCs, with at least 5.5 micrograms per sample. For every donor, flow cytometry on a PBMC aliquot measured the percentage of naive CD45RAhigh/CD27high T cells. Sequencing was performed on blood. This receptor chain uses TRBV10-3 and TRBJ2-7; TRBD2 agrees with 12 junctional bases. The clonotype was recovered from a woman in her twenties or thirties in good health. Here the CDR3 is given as CAISGLAGDEQYF. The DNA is TGTGCCATCAGTGGACTAGCGGGAGACGAGCAGTACTTC.